The entry below gives a single T cell receptor beta chain sequence along with its context. Which antigen it targets is not known. No base quality values were provided; no much bigger clone lies one nucleotide off. The data stem from a study of T cell changes during pregnancy in multiple sclerosis (dated by TCRdb to about 2019). As for the study more broadly: In women with multiple sclerosis, the researchers looked at how the T cell repertoire shifted as pregnancy progressed.

The library was built by means of the immunoSEQ multiplex PCR assay. The immuneACCESS repertoire file appears here via TCRdb, limited to in-frame rearrangements. These files lack a portion of the clones; in checked studies, under half of the deficit traces to unresolved V genes, and the cause of the others is not known. Present in this sample are about 55,000 clones, roughly 94% of which were seen just once. Of the sample, approximately 3.7% falls within the top ten clones. V is reduced by 4 bases and J by 6 bases, leaving a spacing of 22 bases between them. From its cysteine to its phenylalanine, the CDR3 spans 16 amino acids. Left in the record is the CDR3 DNA by itself, 48 bases read in frame from the first base. As encoded in the germline V gene, CDR1 is MGHDK while CDR2 is SYGVNS.

Sequencing was performed on CD8+ T cells from peripheral blood mononuclear cells, taken in the third trimester of pregnancy. The rearranged segments are TRBV25-1 and TRBJ2-7; a tentative D call is TRBD1 (5 bases match). This receptor was obtained from a female donor with multiple sclerosis, enrolled in a pregnancy study. The base sequence is TGTGCCAGCAGTGCGTCTCCACAGGATACCTCTCCCGAGCAGTACTTC. It translates to CASSASPQDTSPEQYF.